Sequencing of this T cell receptor beta chain was carried out in a study of blood T cell repertoires in COVID-19. Study summary: Collection of acute and convalescent COVID-19 samples took place in the United States, Italy and Spain.

The data were produced by immunoSEQ multiplex PCR, yet TCRdb's version contains in-frame clones alone and is incomplete. In the table there are hundreds of thousands of clones, roughly 80% of which are singletons. The Seattle site enrolled patients during active infection and followed them longitudinally. This clone was seen only once. Germline lookup yields CDR1 MNHEY and CDR2 SVGAGI. This CDR3 is 14 amino acids long. V gave up 8 bases and J gave up 0 bases, with 11 bases separating them. V gene TRBV6-5 combines with J gene TRBJ2-4, with TRBD2 as a possible D gene (5 bases). The origin of this receptor is a woman over 75 with COVID-19, enrolled during active disease. Sequences were obtained from peripheral blood. The CDR3 sequence: CASGSALAKNIQYF. The CDR3 DNA reads TGTGCCAGCGGTAGCGCACTAGCCAAAAACATTCAGTACTTC.